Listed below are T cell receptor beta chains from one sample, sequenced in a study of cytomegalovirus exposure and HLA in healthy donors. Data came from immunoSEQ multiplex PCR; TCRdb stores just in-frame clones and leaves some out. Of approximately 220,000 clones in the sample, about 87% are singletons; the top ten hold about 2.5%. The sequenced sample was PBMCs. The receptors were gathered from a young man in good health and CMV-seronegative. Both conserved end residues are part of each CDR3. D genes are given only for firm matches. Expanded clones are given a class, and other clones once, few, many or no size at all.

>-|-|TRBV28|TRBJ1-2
CASSFGGGVYYGYTF
TGTGCCAGCAGTTTTGGTGGGGGGGTCTACTATGGCTACACCTTC
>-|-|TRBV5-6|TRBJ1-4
CASSLGTGWERAEKLFF
TGTGCCAGCAGCTTGGGTACAGGTTGGGAACGGGCTGAAAAACTGTTTTTT
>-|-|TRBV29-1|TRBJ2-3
CSVESSGATQYF
TGCAGCGTTGAGAGCTCTGGGGCTACGCAGTATTTT
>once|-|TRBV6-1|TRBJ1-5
CASSLLQYSNQPQHF
TGTGCCAGCAGTTTGTTACAGTATAGCAATCAGCCCCAGCATTTT
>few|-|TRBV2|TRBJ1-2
CASSEALGSGYTF
TGTGCCAGCAGTGAAGCCCTGGGCTCTGGCTACACCTTC
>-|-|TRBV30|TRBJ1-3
CAWSVPGDGNTIYF
TGTGCCTGGAGTGTACCAGGGGACGGAAACACCATATATTTT
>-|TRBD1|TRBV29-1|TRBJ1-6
CSVKGGPGSPLHF
TGCAGCGTCAAAGGGGGCCCGGGGTCACCCCTCCACTTT
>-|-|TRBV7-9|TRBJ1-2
CASSPDWGRGYTF
TGTGCCAGCAGCCCGGACTGGGGAAGGGGCTACACCTTC
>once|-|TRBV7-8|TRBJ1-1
CASSTFNRDFIRAFF
TGTGCCAGCAGCACTTTCAACCGGGACTTTATACGAGCTTTCTTT
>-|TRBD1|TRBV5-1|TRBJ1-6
CASSQDRAENSPLHF
TGCGCCAGCAGCCAGGACAGGGCTGAGAATTCACCCCTCCACTTT
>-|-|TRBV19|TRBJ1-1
CASSMTVNTEAFF
TGTGCCAGTAGTATGACAGTTAACACTGAAGCTTTCTTT
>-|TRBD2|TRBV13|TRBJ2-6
CASSIGVAGGANVLTF
TGTGCCAGCAGCATAGGGGTAGCGGGAGGGGCCAACGTCCTGACTTTC
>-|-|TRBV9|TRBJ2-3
CASSGAPHADTQYF
TGTGCCAGCAGCGGAGCCCCGCACGCAGATACGCAGTATTTT
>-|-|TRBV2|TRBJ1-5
CASSEFTGSGAQHF
TGTGCCAGCAGTGAGTTCACAGGGAGCGGGGCCCAGCATTTT
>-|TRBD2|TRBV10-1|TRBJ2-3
CASSSGGDTQYF
TGCGCCAGCTCTAGCGGGGGAGATACGCAGTATTTT
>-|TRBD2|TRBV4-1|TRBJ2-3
CASSLGLAGNTPFTDTQYF
TGCGCCAGCAGCCTCGGACTAGCGGGGAACACACCTTTCACAGATACGCAGTATTTT
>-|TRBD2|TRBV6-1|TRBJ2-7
CASGRGRGYEQYF
TGTGCCAGCGGCCGGGGGAGGGGCTACGAGCAGTACTTC
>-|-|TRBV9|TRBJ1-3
CASSVGPGEGNTIYF
TGTGCCAGCAGCGTAGGCCCAGGGGAGGGAAACACCATATATTTT
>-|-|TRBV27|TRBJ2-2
CASSRTANTGELFF
TGTGCCAGCTCAAGGACAGCGAACACCGGGGAGCTGTTTTTT
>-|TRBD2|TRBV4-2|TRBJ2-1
CASSLGLAGGNEQFF
TGTGCCAGCAGCCTGGGACTAGCGGGAGGCAATGAGCAGTTCTTC
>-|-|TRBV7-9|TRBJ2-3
CASSNKPQVPGDTQYF
TGTGCCAGCAGCAATAAGCCTCAGGTACCGGGGGATACGCAGTATTTT
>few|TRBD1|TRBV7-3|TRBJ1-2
CASSTGTGDSYGYTF
TGTGCCAGCAGCACCGGGACAGGAGATTCCTATGGCTACACCTTC